The 17 T cell receptor beta chains given below trace back to one sample, sequenced in a study. Tregs were sorted as CD4+CD25+CD127-/low cells. Using its own MiXCR run on the 5' RACE reads, TCRdb lists one record per CDR3 protein. The table lists approximately 50,000 distinct CDR3 sequences, around 21% of them singletons. Sample: tumor-infiltrating Tregs sorted from the breast tumor. The receptor source for this set is a female donor with breast cancer.

This clonotype was observed a handful of times. V usage is TRBV7-2 and J usage is TRBJ2-1; TRBD2 agrees at 11 bases. The germline CDR1 and CDR2 sequences are SGHTA and FQGNSA. The CDR3 is 15 residues long. J gave up 6 bases and V 6 bases, and 7 bases lay outside the gene matches. In nucleotides, the CDR3 is TGTGCCAGCAGTCCTACTAGCGGGAGAAGCAATGAGCAGTTCTTC. Encoded protein: CASSPTSGRSNEQFF.

The chain has TRBV9 and TRBJ1-1; 7 positions agree with TRBD1. The J segment lost 0 bases and the V segment lost 5 bases, leaving 1 base of the junction unmatched. Per the germline V gene, CDR1 is SGDLS and CDR2 is YYNGEE. The CDR3 has 13 amino acids. In DNA form, the CDR3 reads TGTGCCAGCAGTGGACAGGTGAACACTGAAGCTTTCTTT. Translation: CASSGQVNTEAFF.

A word on this clonotype: The germline gene is not matched at one end of the junction; a read error may be the cause. J is TRBJ2-1 and V is TRBV7-2, with D possibly matching TRBD2 (5 bases). This CDR3 is 17 amino acids long. Germline assignment: CDR1 SGHTA and CDR2 FQGNSA. Here the CDR3 reads CASSLVTGLSSYDEQFF. The CDR3, as DNA: TGTGCCAGCAGCTTAGTTACGGGGTTGAGCTCCTACGATGAGCAGTTCTTC.

In this sample, this clonotype turned up a few times. This rearrangement joins TRBV3-1 to TRBJ2-1; 8 nucleotides line up with TRBD2. V trimming: 4 bases; J trimming: 6 bases; junction bases outside the gene matches: 5. The CDR3 consists of 14 residues. Germline V lookup: CDR1 LGHDT, CDR2 YNNKEL (reference sequence). Written as DNA, the CDR3 is TGTGCCAGCAGCCCGACTAGCGCTGGCAATGAGCAGTTCTTC. Translating gives CASSPTSAGNEQFF.

This clonotype was detected ten times or more. This rearrangement joins TRBV5-5 to TRBJ2-7; no reliable D call. The CDR3 totals 14 residues. V lost 4 bases to trimming and J lost 2 bases, with 13 bases between them. Germline V gene data show CDR1 as SGHKS and CDR2 as YYEKEE (reference sequence). CDR3 sequence: CASSPTQLTYEQYF. CDR3 nucleotide sequence: TGTGCCAGCAGCCCGACCCAACTCACCTACGAGCAGTACTTC.

This clonotype has only a few counts. This rearrangement joins TRBV6-2 or TRBV6-3 to TRBJ2-7; D possibly corresponds to TRBD2 (7 bases). The germline gives CDR1 MNHEY, CDR2 SVGEGT. V shed 2 bases and J shed 0 bases, with 17 bases lying between them. The CDR3 covers 17 residues. The CDR3 reads CASSYSTGGRFSYEQYF. The CDR3 region has the DNA TGTGCCAGCAGTTACAGCACGGGGGGCCGATTCTCCTACGAGCAGTACTTC.

This clonotype has ten or more counts. The chain joins TRBV5-1 to TRBJ2-2; possibly TRBD2 for D (5 bases). V was clipped by 4 bases and J by 4 bases, with 17 bases between them. The CDR3 sequence is 16 residues long. Germline V gene lookup returns CDR1 SGHRS and CDR2 YFSETQ. The CDR3 spells CASSPPVASSTGELFF. In DNA form, the CDR3 reads TGCGCCAGCAGCCCGCCAGTGGCTAGCAGCACCGGGGAGCTGTTTTTT.

Worth noting for this clonotype: A junction boundary mismatches the germline segment, possibly from a read error. V usage is TRBV5-1 and J usage is TRBJ1-1; D perhaps matches TRBD1 (5 bases). The CDR3 has 16 residues. The V gene's germline CDR1 is SGHRS and CDR2 YFSETQ. CDR3 sequence reads: CAGSFGSGHLNTEAFF. CDR3 DNA sequence: TGCGCCGGCAGCTTCGGTTCAGGACACCTGAACACTGAAGCTTTCTTT. Full variable domain (rest looked up from reference TRBV5-1 and TRBJ1-1): KAGVTQTPRYLIKTRGQQVTLSCSPISGHRSVSWYQQTPGQGLQFLFEYFSETQRNKGNFPGRFSGRQFSNSRSEMNVSTLELGDSALYLCAGSFGSGHLNTEAFFGQGTRLTVV.

This clonotype showed up many times. The CDR3 loop reads CASSSLSYNEQFF. The CDR3 DNA is TGTGCCAGCAGCTCCTTATCCTACAATGAGCAGTTCTTC. The chain couples TRBV7-2 to TRBJ2-1; no clear D. The CDR3 contains 13 residues. V was pared by 4 bases and J by 1 base, with 5 bases between. CDR1 SGHTA and CDR2 FQGNSA come from the germline V gene. Using reference TRBV7-2 and TRBJ2-1 for the parts outside the CDR3, the full variable domain is GAGVSQSPSNKVTEKGKDVELRCDPISGHTALYWYRQSLGQGLEFLIYFQGNSAPDKSGLPSDRFSAERTGGSVSTLTIQRTQQEDSAVYLCASSSLSYNEQFFGPGTRLTVL.

The chain joins TRBV7-6 to TRBJ1-6; D gene uncertain. The CDR3 has 14 amino acids. The germline V and J ends were trimmed by 2 bases and 6 bases, with 8 bases remaining between them. In germline, CDR1 is SGHVS, CDR2 FNYEAQ. Here the CDR3 reads CASSLTASNSPLHF. Written as DNA, the CDR3 is TGTGCCAGCAGCTTAACGGCCTCTAATTCACCCCTCCACTTT.

In this sample, this clonotype turned up a few times. The gene calls are TRBV7-8 and TRBJ1-1; the match to TRBD1 covers 8 bases. The germline gives CDR1 SGHVS, CDR2 FQNEAQ. CDR3 length equals 17 residues. The ends lost 0 bases at V and 3 bases at J; junction bases unmatched: 9. CDR3 sequence reads: CASSLAYGGRGHTEAFF. CDR3 nucleotides: TGTGCCAGCAGCTTAGCTTACGGGGGCAGGGGGCACACTGAAGCTTTCTTT.

The sample holds many counts of this clonotype. CDR3 DNA: TGCGCCAGCAGTCCTCAGGGACAGGGATCGGGCTATGGCTACACCTTC. It codes for CASSPQGQGSGYGYTF. The chain is built from TRBV5-1 and TRBJ1-2; 9 positions agree with TRBD1. J lost 4 bases, V lost 5 bases, and 12 bases had no gene match. Germline V gives CDR1 SGHRS, CDR2 YFSETQ. The CDR3 has 16 amino acids.

The genes are TRBV6-5 and TRBJ1-1, with D perhaps TRBD1 (5 bases). V lost 10 bases and J 0 bases, leaving 6 bases between the germline ends. CDR3 size: 11 residues. Germline CDR1 MNHEY, CDR2 SVGAGI. The CDR3 coding sequence is TGTGCCACCAGGGTGAACACTGAAGCTTTCTTT. Amino acid sequence: CATRVNTEAFF.

As for this clonotype: An end of the junction differs from the germline gene, which may be a read error. The rearrangement links TRBV7-2 to TRBJ1-1, with unresolved D. Germline CDR1 is SGHTA and CDR2 is FQGNSA. The CDR3 consists of 11 residues. CDR3 sequence: CASSKVIEALF. In DNA, the CDR3 is TGTGCCAGCAGCAAGGTAATTGAAGCTCTCTTT.

The chain couples TRBV11-1 to TRBJ1-2; D remains unclear. CDR1 and CDR2 (germline): SGHAT, FQDESV (reference sequence). CDR3 length: 15 residues. The V end lost 5 bases, the J end lost 0 bases, and 13 bases lay between the germline ends. The DNA of the CDR3 is TGTGCCAGCAGCGTCAGTTCCTTAGCTAACTATGGCTACACCTTC. Translation gives CASSVSSLANYGYTF.

This clonotype was observed many times. V and J are TRBV24-1 and TRBJ1-2; D is undetermined. This CDR3 is 12 amino acids long. Germline V gene data show CDR1 as KGHDR and CDR2 as SFDVKD. V lost 4 bases and J 6 bases, leaving 8 bases between the germline ends. CDR3 sequence: CATSERENGYTF. CDR3 sequence (DNA): TGTGCCACCAGTGAGAGGGAGAATGGCTACACCTTC.

The rearrangement links TRBV7-9 to TRBJ1-3; TRBD1 is a possible D gene (5 bases). V gave up 5 bases and J gave up 2 bases, with 13 bases separating them. Germline V gene lookup returns CDR1 SEHNR and CDR2 FQNEAQ (reference sequence). This CDR3 comprises 15 residues. The CDR3 DNA reads as TGTGCCAGCAGCCCCCACGGGGCTCCTGGAAACACCATATATTTT. Translated, it gives CASSPHGAPGNTIYF. Supplemented by reference TRBV7-9 and TRBJ1-3, the full variable domain reads DTGVSQNPRHKITKRGQNVTFRCDPISEHNRLYWYRQTLGQGPEFLTYFQNEAQLEKSRLLSDRFSAERPKGSFSTLEIQRTEQGDSAMYLCASSPHGAPGNTIYFGEGSWLTVV.